These 12 T cell receptor beta chains were all obtained from the same sample, sequenced in a study of cytomegalovirus exposure and HLA in healthy donors. Both 60 Vbeta primers and 13 Jbeta primers went into the PCR. Only in-frame clones appear in the TCRdb table, and some are missing; sequencing was by immunoSEQ multiplex PCR. The sample lists 100,000 to 150,000 clones; about 81% were seen once. Sequences were obtained from PBMCs. These receptors came from a woman younger than 45 in good health and CMV-seronegative.

The chain is built from TRBV11-2 and TRBJ1-1, with D hard to call. This CDR3 contains 15 residues. V was clipped by 0 bases and J by 0 bases, with 8 bases between them. The V gene's germline CDR1 is SGHAT and CDR2 FQNNGV. This CDR3 is CASSLDRGVNTEAFF. The DNA for the CDR3 is TGTGCCAGCAGCTTAGATCGCGGGGTGAACACTGAAGCTTTCTTT.

The chain has TRBV29-1 and TRBJ2-3; 8 nucleotides match TRBD2. After removal of 1 base from V and 4 bases from J, the junction contained 7 bases not matched to a gene. Germline CDR1 SQVTM, CDR2 ANQGSEA. CDR3 length: 15 residues. CDR3 sequence (DNA): TGCAGCGTTGAAGGGTCGGCGGGGGGAGCAGATACGCAGTATTTT. Translating it yields CSVEGSAGGADTQYF.

The chain is built from TRBV15 and TRBJ2-5, with D possibly being TRBD1 (6 bases). The DNA end is a closer match to TRBJ2-7, so the J assignment may be wrong. The length of the CDR3 is 12 residues. Germline V CDR1 and CDR2: LNHNV, YYDKDF (reference sequence). The CDR3: CATSPTGIEQYF. CDR3 coding DNA: TGTGCCACCAGCCCCACAGGGATCGAGCAGTACTTC.

The chain recombines TRBV6-5 with TRBJ2-1; no reliable D call. Germline V gives CDR1 MNHEY, CDR2 SVGAGI. Between the trimmed V and J ends, which lost 5 bases and 3 bases, there was a span of 8 bases. The CDR3 length is 13 residues. The DNA for the CDR3 is TGTGCCAGCAGTCGGAGAGACTACAATGAGCAGTTCTTC. Translation: CASSRRDYNEQFF.

The gene calls are TRBV12-5 and TRBJ1-4; D remains ambiguous. CDR1 is LGHNT, CDR2 FRNRAP, per germline. V lost 5 bases to trimming and J lost 0 bases, with 13 bases between them. The CDR3 is made up of 16 amino acids. DNA for the CDR3: TGTGCTAGTGGTATTGAACTTACTGCAACTAATGAAAAACTGTTTTTT. It is translated as CASGIELTATNEKLFF.

The chain combines TRBV11-2 with TRBJ1-1; 8 bases map to TRBD1. This CDR3 spans 15 amino acids. The V and J ends lost 5 bases and 9 bases, in that order; junction bases with no gene match: 14. The V gene's germline CDR1 is SGHAT and CDR2 FQNNGV. The CDR3 sequence: CASSLSPGTGIQAFF. In DNA, the CDR3 is TGTGCCAGCAGCCTCTCGCCCGGGACAGGCATCCAAGCTTTCTTT.

The V call is TRBV27, the J call TRBJ2-1; TRBD2 matches 8 bases. Germline CDR1 is MNHEY and CDR2 is SMNVEV (reference sequence). V lost 5 bases to trimming and J lost 8 bases; unmatched junction nucleotides: 11. The CDR3 loop spans 15 amino acids. Written as DNA, the CDR3 is TGTGCCAGCAGTGGACTGGGACTAGGGACCGATGAGCAGTTCTTC. This codes for CASSGLGLGTDEQFF.

V usage is TRBV6-1 and J usage is TRBJ1-1; maybe TRBD1 (6 bases). Germline V gene data show CDR1 as MNHNS and CDR2 as SASEGT. V lost 2 bases and J 1 base, leaving 8 bases between the germline ends. The CDR3 length is 14 residues. The CDR3 reads CASSEQGWNTEAFF. In DNA, the CDR3 is TGTGCCAGCAGTGAACAGGGGTGGAACACTGAAGCTTTCTTT.

The V call is TRBV30, the J call TRBJ1-6; D ambiguous. CDR1 is GTSNPN, CDR2 SVGIG, per germline (reference sequence). Trimming took 0 bases from V and 9 from J, leaving 9 bases between them. There are 13 residues in the CDR3. In DNA form, the CDR3 reads TGTGCCTGGAGTGTTGAGGGAGGTTCACCCCTCCACTTT. Translation gives CAWSVEGGSPLHF.

This clone was recorded a few times. V is TRBV6-5 and J is TRBJ1-1; D gene unclear. The CDR3 is 14 residues long. Germline-derived CDR1 and CDR2 are MNHEY and SVGAGI. Trimming took 0 bases from V and 5 from J, leaving 10 bases between them. In nucleotides, the CDR3 is TGTGCCAGCAGTTACTCGATGAGGGAAACTGAAGCTTTCTTT. This translates into CASSYSMRETEAFF.

The rearrangement uses TRBV7-2 and TRBJ2-7, with 10 bases matching TRBD2. The CDR3 loop spans 14 amino acids. V trimming: 5 bases; J trimming: 6 bases; junction bases outside the gene matches: 7. CDR1 SGHTA and CDR2 FQGNSA come from the germline V gene. CDR3 region: CASSPTSGIGEQYF. The DNA for the CDR3 is TGTGCCAGCAGCCCCACTAGCGGGATTGGCGAGCAGTACTTC.

The genes are TRBV6-5 and TRBJ2-7; D unresolved. Germline CDR1 reads MNHEY; CDR2 reads SVGAGI. V was trimmed by 5 bases and J by 4 bases, leaving 12 bases between them. The CDR3 loop spans 13 amino acids. In nucleotides, the CDR3 is TGTGCCAGCAGTGATAATCCGACATACGAGCAGTACTTC. It is translated as CASSDNPTYEQYF.